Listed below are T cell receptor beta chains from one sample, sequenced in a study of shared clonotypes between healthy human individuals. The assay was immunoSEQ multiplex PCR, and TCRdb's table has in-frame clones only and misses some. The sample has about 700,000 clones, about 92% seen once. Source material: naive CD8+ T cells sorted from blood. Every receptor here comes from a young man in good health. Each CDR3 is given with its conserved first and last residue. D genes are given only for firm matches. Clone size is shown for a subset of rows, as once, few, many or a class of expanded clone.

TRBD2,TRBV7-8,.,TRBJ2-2,CASRPFSGRESGELFF,TGTGCCAGCAGACCCTTTAGCGGGAGGGAGAGCGGGGAGCTGTTTTTT
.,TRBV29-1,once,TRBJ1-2,CSVLYDKSFLGGYTF,TGCAGCGTACTCTACGATAAGAGCTTCCTGGGGGGCTACACCTTC
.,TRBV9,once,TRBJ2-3,CASSSPFGADTQYF,TGTGCCAGCAGCTCCCCCTTCGGCGCAGATACGCAGTATTTT
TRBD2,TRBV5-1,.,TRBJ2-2,CASSFLAGVRTGELFF,TGCGCCAGCAGCTTCTTAGCGGGAGTGCGCACCGGGGAGCTGTTTTTT
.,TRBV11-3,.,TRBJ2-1,CASSLVRGSGLRDEQFF,TGTGCCAGCAGCTTAGTTAGAGGGAGCGGGCTCCGCGATGAGCAGTTCTTC
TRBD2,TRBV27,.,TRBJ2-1,CASSSGTSGRAVQFF,TGTGCCAGCAGTTCCGGGACTAGCGGGAGGGCGGTCCAGTTCTTC
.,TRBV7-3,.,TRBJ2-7,CASSLNSWSGGDYEQYF,TGTGCCAGCAGCTTAAATAGCTGGTCGGGCGGGGACTACGAGCAGTACTTC
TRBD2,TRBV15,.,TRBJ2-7,CATSSRLAGAYEQYF,TGTGCCACCAGCAGCCGACTAGCGGGAGCCTACGAGCAGTACTTC
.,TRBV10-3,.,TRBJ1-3,CAIGGRRQDSGNTIYF,TGTGCCATCGGGGGGCGTCGGCAGGACTCTGGAAACACCATATATTTT
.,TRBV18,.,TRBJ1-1,CASSRDANTEAFF,TGTGCCAGCTCAAGGGACGCGAACACTGAAGCTTTCTTT
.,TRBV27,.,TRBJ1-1,CASSLHRNTEAFF,TGTGCCAGCAGTTTACACAGGAACACTGAAGCTTTCTTT
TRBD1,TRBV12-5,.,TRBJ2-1,CASGLVNRGLNNEQFF,TGTGCTAGTGGTTTGGTTAACAGGGGTTTGAACAATGAGCAGTTCTTC
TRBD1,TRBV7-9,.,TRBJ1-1,CASSAIGQGANTEAFF,TGTGCCAGCAGCGCTATTGGACAGGGTGCGAACACTGAAGCTTTCTTT
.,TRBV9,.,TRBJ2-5,CASSVGEETQYF,TGTGCCAGCAGCGTAGGGGAGGAGACCCAGTACTTC
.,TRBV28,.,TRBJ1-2,CASSFRGGIYGYTF,TGTGCCAGCAGTTTTAGAGGCGGCATCTATGGCTACACCTTC
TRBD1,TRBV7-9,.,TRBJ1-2,CASSSKDRGVYGYTF,TGTGCCAGCAGCTCCAAGGACAGGGGCGTCTATGGCTACACCTTC
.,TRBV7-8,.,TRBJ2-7,CASRFSARADHEQYF,TGTGCCAGCAGGTTTAGCGCCAGGGCCGACCACGAGCAGTACTTC
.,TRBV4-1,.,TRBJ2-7,CASSQDGTPNPEQYF,TGCGCCAGCAGCCAAGACGGGACACCGAACCCCGAGCAGTACTTC